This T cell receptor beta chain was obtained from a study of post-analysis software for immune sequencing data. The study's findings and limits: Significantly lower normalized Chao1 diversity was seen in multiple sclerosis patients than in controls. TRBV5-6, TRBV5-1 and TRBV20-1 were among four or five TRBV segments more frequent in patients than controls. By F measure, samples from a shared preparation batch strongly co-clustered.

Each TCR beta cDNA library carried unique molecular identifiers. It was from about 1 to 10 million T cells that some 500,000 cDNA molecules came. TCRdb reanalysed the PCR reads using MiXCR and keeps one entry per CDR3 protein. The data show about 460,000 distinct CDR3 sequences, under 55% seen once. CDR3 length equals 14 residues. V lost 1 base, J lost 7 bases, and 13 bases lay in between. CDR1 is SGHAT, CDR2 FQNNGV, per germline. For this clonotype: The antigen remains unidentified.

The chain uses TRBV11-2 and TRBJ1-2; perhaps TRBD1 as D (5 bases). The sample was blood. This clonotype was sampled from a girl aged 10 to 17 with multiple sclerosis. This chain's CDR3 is CASSLAVGAGGYTF. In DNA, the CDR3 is TGTGCCAGCAGCTTAGCGGTAGGGGCGGGTGGCTACACCTTC.